This T cell receptor (beta chain) is drawn from a study of blood T cell repertoires in COVID-19. The V and J ends lost 3 bases and 4 bases respectively, with 13 bases between them. The CDR3 has 15 residues. The germline V gene encodes CDR1 SNHLY and CDR2 FYNNEI. Sequenced by immunoSEQ multiplex PCR; TCRdb stores in-frame clones only, minus some. Of 45,000 or so clones listed, about 90% were seen once; the top ten hold approximately 12%. The sample taken for sequencing was peripheral blood. The receptor comes from a man older than 75 with acute or convalescent COVID-19. The chain employs TRBV2 and TRBJ2-1; TRBD2 is a possible D gene (6 bases). In nucleotides, the CDR3 is TGTGCCAGCAGTGAGAGGCTAGCGACGTACAATGAGCAGTTCTTC. Translation: CASSERLATYNEQFF. Supplemented by reference TRBV2 and TRBJ2-1, the full variable domain reads EPEVTQTPSHQVTQMGQEVILRCVPISNHLYFYWYRQILGQKVEFLVSFYNNEISEKSEIFDDQFSVERPDGSNFTLKIRSTKLEDSAMYFCASSERLATYNEQFFGPGTRLTVL.